This T cell receptor (beta chain) was identified during a study of blood T cells in healthy people across ages (dated by TCRdb to the mid-2010s). With respect to the entire study: In model experiments, template switching captured roughly one uniquely barcoded TCR beta cDNA molecule for every two T cells. To avoid experimental bias, donors of different ages were distributed randomly across sequencing lanes. Donors were grouped into four age groups: young (average roughly 17 years), middle-aged (less than 40), aged (roughly 62) and long-lived (just over 80). Using deep sequencing normalized with unique cDNA molecular identifiers, the study measured how TCR beta repertoire diversity changes with age. Two additional independent replicas of 1 million unique cDNA reads from the same blood draw were analyzed for two donors (one aged 18 to 30 and one aged 80 or older). Broad study findings and their caveats: Conclusive comparison of naive and antigen-experienced compartments was prevented by the profiling of bulk unsorted PBMCs. As age increased, observed TCR beta diversity per million T cells dropped in a roughly linear way, and a significant reduction was already evident by age about 36. A strong correlation was found between observed TCR beta diversity and the percentage of naive T cells measured by flow cytometry. Compared with the aged group, the long-lived group had more naive CD4+ T cells, fewer expanded clones and increased TCR diversity, suggesting age selection. Total diversity estimates from one million sequenced T cells were considered lower bounds and underestimates. Because donor CMV infection status was unknown, age-related changes in expanded clonotypes were potentially confounded.

This clonotype occurred a few times. Its antigen specificity is not known. Within one base of it there is no much larger clone, and no base qualities were kept. Receptor amplification or capture employed 5' RACE. These reads were obtained on an Illumina HiSeq 2500. A second PCR of about 7 to 12 cycles was run with a J-beta primer mix and a sample-barcoded 5' primer. A unique molecular identifier was introduced onto each TCR beta cDNA molecule by a template-switch 5' adaptor carrying 12 random nucleotides. At least 3 million CDR3-containing paired-end reads were obtained from each sample. The Mint cDNA synthesis kit, primed by a TRBC-specific oligonucleotide, was used to synthesize first-strand cDNA from all RNA. All cDNA was treated with uracil-DNA glycosylase and then went through a first 18-cycle PCR with the universal primers M1SS and BC2_uni_R. The authors processed their data as follows. For normalization, 1 million high-quality reads, each with a distinct molecular identifier, were randomly selected from each sample. Instead of being binned into consensus sequences, reads with shared molecular identifiers were discarded. MiTCR, with a Q25 quality threshold and the strictest error-elimination algorithm, was used for CDR3 identification, clonotype clustering and error correction. A nonparametric unseen species model with Euler transformation was used to estimate a lower bound on total TCR beta diversity. TCRdb handled the public reads itself, with Q25 trimming in fastp and clone calling in MiXCR, and kept productive beta chains. Every entry covers one CDR3 protein and lists the most common genes and DNA from its rows. The V and J calls and clone size come from TCRdb's table, not from the authors' own analysis. The sample includes approximately 1.5 million distinct CDR3 sequences, with around 40% observed a single time. 4% of the sample is in the top ten clones.

Between the V and J ends, shortened by 8 bases and 4 bases respectively, the junction contains 11 bases. Reading from cysteine to phenylalanine, the CDR3 counts 12 amino acids. The read is trimmed to its CDR3 DNA, 36 bases read in frame from base 1. Per the germline V gene, SNHLY is the CDR1 and FYNNEI is the CDR2. Donors were 40 or so systemically healthy Caucasian individuals from Russia aged about 6 to 100 years. Each donor gave approximately 9.4 milliliters of peripheral blood, drawn into EDTA-treated Vacutainer tubes. Ficoll-Paque density-gradient centrifugation was used to isolate PBMCs, with at least 7 million per sample. Total RNA was extracted from PBMCs with Trizol reagent, with at least 5.5 micrograms obtained per sample. The percentages of naive CD45RAhigh/CD27high T cells were determined by flow cytometry on a PBMC aliquot from every donor.

The V and J genes are TRBV2 and TRBJ1-2, and possibly TRBD1, on 5 matching bases. The source material was blood. The TCR comes from a woman between 18 and 29 years old in good health. The nucleotide sequence reads as follows: TGTGCCAGCGAAGCGGGGGGCTATGGCTACACCTTC. This sequence encodes CASEAGGYGYTF. When the CDR3 is completed using the reference TRBV2 and TRBJ1-2 genes on either side, the full variable domain is EPEVTQTPSHQVTQMGQEVILRCVPISNHLYFYWYRQILGQKVEFLVSFYNNEISEKSEIFDDQFSVERPDGSNFTLKIRSTKLEDSAMYFCASEAGGYGYTFGSGTRLTVV.